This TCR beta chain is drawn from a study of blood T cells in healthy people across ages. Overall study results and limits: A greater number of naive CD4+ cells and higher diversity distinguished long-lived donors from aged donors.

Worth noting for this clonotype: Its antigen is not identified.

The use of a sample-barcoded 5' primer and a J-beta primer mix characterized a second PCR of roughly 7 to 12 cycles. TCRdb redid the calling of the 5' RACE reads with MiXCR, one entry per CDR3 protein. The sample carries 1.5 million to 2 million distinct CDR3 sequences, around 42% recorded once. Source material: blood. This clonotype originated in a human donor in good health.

The CDR3 is CASSFGRPITDTQYF. The CDR3 DNA sequence: TGTGCCAGCAGTTTTGGGCGGCCGATAACAGATACGCAGTATTTT. This rearrangement joins TRBV12-3 or TRBV12-4 to TRBJ2-3; D is unresolved. This CDR3 is 15 amino acids long. Trimming cost V 3 bases and J 3 bases, with 13 bases left between them.